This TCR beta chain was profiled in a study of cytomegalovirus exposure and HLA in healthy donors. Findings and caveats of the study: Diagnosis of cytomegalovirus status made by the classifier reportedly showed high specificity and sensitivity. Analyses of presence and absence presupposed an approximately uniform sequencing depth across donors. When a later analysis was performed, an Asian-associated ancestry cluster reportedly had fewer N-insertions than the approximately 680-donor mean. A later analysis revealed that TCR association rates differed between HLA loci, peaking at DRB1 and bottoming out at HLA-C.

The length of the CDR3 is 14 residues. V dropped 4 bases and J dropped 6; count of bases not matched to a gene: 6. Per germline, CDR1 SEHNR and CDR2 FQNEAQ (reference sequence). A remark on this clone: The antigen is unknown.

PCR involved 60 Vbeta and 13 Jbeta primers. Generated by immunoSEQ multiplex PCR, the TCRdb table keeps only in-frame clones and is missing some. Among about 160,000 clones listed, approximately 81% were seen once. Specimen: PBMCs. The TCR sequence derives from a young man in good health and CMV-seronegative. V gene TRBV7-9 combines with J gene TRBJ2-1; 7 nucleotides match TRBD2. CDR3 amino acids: CASSSETSPNEQFF. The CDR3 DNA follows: TGTGCCAGCAGCTCAGAGACTAGCCCCAATGAGCAGTTCTTC.